Following are 24 T cell receptor beta chains from one sample sequenced in a study of human T cells and chemical hapten exposure (dated by TCRdb to about 2021). Libraries were constructed by 5' RACE. The run used an Illumina MiSeq. Through fastp at Q25 and MiXCR, TCRdb rebuilt clones from the public reads, retaining in-frame beta chains. Each entry is one CDR3 protein sequence, shown with its most common DNA and genes. This sample has 81,000 or so distinct CDR3 sequences in its table, and more than 7% of those were observed once. Over 2% of the sample lies in the top ten. Total RNA was extracted from unfractionated whole blood collected in Tempus Blood RNA tubes. The receptors here all came from a male donor in good health.

This chain joins TRBV4-3 and TRBJ1-3, with TRBD1 matching 9 bases. Per the germline V gene, CDR1 is LGHNA and CDR2 is YSLEER. The CDR3 sequence is 18 residues long. With 3 bases clipped from V and 3 bases from J, the junction kept 12 bases outside the gene matches. DNA for the CDR3: TGCGCCAGCAGCCAGGATTCCGGGACAGGGAGATATGGAAACACCATATATTTT. This translates into CASSQDSGTGRYGNTIYF.

This clonotype was seen repeatedly, ten times or more. The chain carries TRBV20-1 and TRBJ1-5; a weak D match, TRBD1 (6 bases). Trimming stripped 0 bases from V and 6 bases from J, with 18 bases between. Germline lookup yields CDR1 DFQATT and CDR2 SNEGSKA (reference sequence). The CDR3 spans 16 residues. Here the CDR3 DNA reads TGCAGTGCTAGAGATCCCCGGACAGCCTTTGGTCAGCCCCAGCATTTT. This gives the protein CSARDPRTAFGQPQHF.

This clonotype has ten or more counts. The chain has TRBV4-2 and TRBJ1-1; 7 bases are shared with TRBD1. CDR1 is LGHNA, CDR2 YNFKEQ, per germline. Unmatched junction bases numbered 11, after V lost 6 bases and J lost 1 base. The CDR3 has 16 residues. The CDR3 is CASSDRGLGANTEAFF. In nucleotides, the CDR3 is TGTGCCAGCAGTGATAGGGGGCTCGGTGCGAACACTGAAGCTTTCTTT.

This clonotype was seen a few times. This sequence joins TRBV27 and TRBJ1-4; D is undetermined. The V gene lost 2 bases and the J gene lost 0 bases, with 7 bases spanning the gap. This CDR3 has 15 residues. Per germline, CDR1 MNHEY and CDR2 SMNVEV (reference sequence). The CDR3 here is CASSLLSSTNEKLFF. CDR3 sequence (DNA): TGTGCCAGCAGTTTACTAAGCTCAACTAATGAAAAACTGTTTTTT.

The chain has TRBV9 and TRBJ2-6; 7 bases map to TRBD1. From germline, CDR1 is SGDLS and CDR2 YYNGEE. The length of the CDR3 is 15 residues. V dropped 3 bases and J dropped 2; count of bases not matched to a gene: 2. DNA of the CDR3: TGTGCCAGCAGCGCGACAGGGACTGGGGCCAACGTCCTGACTTTC. Its protein product is CASSATGTGANVLTF.

V usage is TRBV2 and J usage is TRBJ2-5, with 7 bases aligning to TRBD2. CDR3 length: 13 residues. The ends lost 6 bases at V and 6 bases at J; junction bases unmatched: 7. The germline gives CDR1 SNHLY, CDR2 FYNNEI. The CDR3 region is CASSFGLVQTQYF. The CDR3 bases are TGTGCCAGCAGCTTCGGACTAGTCCAGACCCAGTACTTC.

Notes on this clonotype: A much larger clone sits a single nucleotide away, making a read error possible. The rearrangement uses TRBV7-2 and TRBJ2-7; perhaps D is TRBD1 or TRBD2 (5 bases each). V was shortened by 7 bases and J by 6 bases, with 19 bases between the two germline ends. This CDR3 comprises 14 residues. Germline lookup yields CDR1 SGHTA and CDR2 FQGNSA. DNA for the CDR3: TGTGCCAGCAACACCGCGGCAGGGAGTCGCGAGCAGTACTTC. Encoded protein: CASNTAAGSREQYF. The full variable domain, rest sourced from reference TRBV7-2 and TRBJ2-7, is GAGVSQSPSNKVTEKGKDVELRCDPISGHTALYWYRQSLGQGLEFLIYFQGNSAPDKSGLPSDRFSAERTGGSVSTLTIQRTQQEDSAVYLCASNTAAGSREQYFGPGTRLTVT.

The chain links TRBV7-6 to TRBJ2-6; 8 bases are shared with TRBD1. With 4 bases clipped from V and 0 bases from J, the junction kept 8 bases outside the gene matches. CDR3 length: 18 amino acids. Germline V lookup: CDR1 SGHVS, CDR2 FNYEAQ. The DNA of the CDR3 is TGTGCCAGCAGCTCCGGGACAGGTCTTGTCTCTGGGGCCAACGTCCTGACTTTC. This encodes CASSSGTGLVSGANVLTF.

This clonotype was observed a few times. This chain connects TRBV5-1 to TRBJ2-1, with a possible D match to TRBD2 (5 bases). The CDR3 sequence is 15 residues long. The V gene lost 0 bases and the J gene lost 3 bases, with 10 bases spanning the gap. From germline, CDR1 is SGHRS and CDR2 YFSETQ. CDR3 protein: CASSLGGSLYNEQFF. CDR3 nucleotides: TGCGCCAGCAGCTTGGGAGGGAGTCTCTACAATGAGCAGTTCTTC.

The chain has TRBV20-1 and TRBJ1-2; no clear D. V shed 6 bases and J shed 3 bases, with 8 bases lying between them. The CDR3 contains 11 residues. CDR1 and CDR2 from the germline V gene are DFQATT and SNEGSKA (reference sequence). CDR3 coding DNA: TGCAGTGCCTTCGATGACTATGGCTACACCTTC. Translating gives CSAFDDYGYTF.

There are many counts of this clonotype. The V and J genes are TRBV10-3 and TRBJ1-2; D is unresolved. The germline CDR1 and CDR2 sequences are ENHRY and SYGVKD. Trimming pared 4 bases from V and 3 bases from J, leaving 6 bases between. This CDR3 has 12 residues. The CDR3 sequence: CAISGQDYGYTF. CDR3 DNA sequence: TGTGCCATCAGTGGGCAGGACTATGGCTACACCTTC.

This clonotype was found many times. V and J are TRBV6-5 and TRBJ2-7; D is tentatively TRBD1 or TRBD2 (6 bases each). Germline CDR1 is MNHEY and CDR2 is SVGAGI. The V gene lost 2 bases and the J gene lost 4 bases, with 12 bases spanning the gap. This CDR3 spans 14 amino acids. CDR3: CASSYDGGRYEQYF. DNA for the CDR3: TGTGCCAGCAGTTACGATGGGGGGCGGTACGAGCAGTACTTC.

This chain connects TRBV24-1 to TRBJ2-3; 13 bases agree with TRBD2. Germline lookup yields CDR1 KGHDR and CDR2 SFDVKD. V was pared by 2 bases and J by 4 bases, with 8 bases of the junction left unmatched. The CDR3 consists of 18 residues. CDR3 region: CATSDSGLAGAEADTQYF. DNA of the CDR3: TGTGCCACCAGTGATTCCGGACTAGCGGGAGCGGAAGCAGATACGCAGTATTTT.

This clonotype was found a few times. The rearrangement joins TRBV10-3 to TRBJ2-3; unclear D gene. Per the germline V gene, CDR1 is ENHRY and CDR2 is SYGVKD. The CDR3 extends over 17 amino acids. Trimming left V 2 bases short and J 0 bases short, with 15 bases between. DNA of the CDR3: TGTGCCATCAGTGAGACCGCAGGAGCCCCTAGCACAGATACGCAGTATTTT. This encodes CAISETAGAPSTDTQYF.

This clonotype was observed many times. The J gene is TRBJ1-4, the V gene TRBV12-5, with a weak D call TRBD1 (5 bases). Looked up from germline, CDR1 is LGHNT and CDR2 is FRNRAP. This CDR3 contains 14 residues. V was pared by 3 bases and J by 5 bases, with 10 bases between. This CDR3 reads CASGLGTENEKLFF. CDR3 nucleotides: TGTGCTAGTGGTTTAGGGACGGAGAATGAAAAACTGTTTTTT.

This clonotype was seen repeatedly, ten times or more. The rearrangement uses TRBV15 and TRBJ1-5, with D hard to call. CDR1 is LNHNV, CDR2 YYDKDF, per germline (reference sequence). The length of the CDR3 is 12 residues. Trimming removed 5 bases at V and 6 bases at J, with 8 bases between. In nucleotides, the CDR3 is TGTGCCACCAGCGTCGGGAGTCAGCCCCAGCATTTT. This codes for CATSVGSQPQHF. The full variable domain, completed using reference TRBV15 and TRBJ1-5, is DAMVIQNPRYQVTQFGKPVTLSCSQTLNHNVMYWYQQKSSQAPKLLFHYYDKDFNNEADTPDNFQSRRPNTSFCFLDIRSPGLGDTAMYLCATSVGSQPQHFGDGTRLSIL.

A few counts support this clonotype. The V call is TRBV2, the J call TRBJ2-4, with D tentatively TRBD2 (6 bases). Germline CDR1 reads SNHLY; CDR2 reads FYNNEI. This CDR3 contains 16 residues. V was pared by 7 bases and J by 0 bases, with 16 bases between. CDR3 sequence reads: CASIENSGLAKNIQYF. Written as DNA, the CDR3 is TGTGCCAGCATTGAGAATAGCGGACTAGCCAAAAACATTCAGTACTTC.

CDR3: CASSLLLTSGGTDTQYF. The DNA of the CDR3 is TGTGCCAGCAGTTTGCTCCTAACTAGCGGGGGCACAGATACGCAGTATTTT. The rearrangement joins TRBV12-3 or TRBV12-4 to TRBJ2-3, with TRBD2 matching 10 bases. V was pared by 3 bases and J by 1 base, with 7 bases of the junction left unmatched. CDR3 length: 17 residues.

The CDR3 DNA reads TGTGCCAGCAGTTTAGTGGGGCCGACTGAAGCTTTCTTT. Residues: CASSLVGPTEAFF. The chain uses TRBV12-3 or TRBV12-4 and TRBJ1-1, with a weak D call TRBD1 (5 bases). Trimming pared 1 base from V and 5 bases from J, leaving 8 bases between. The CDR3 extends over 13 amino acids.

This clonotype was observed a few times. V usage is TRBV28 and J usage is TRBJ2-3, with TRBD1 matching 12 bases. The CDR3 loop spans 15 amino acids. Trimming removed 6 bases from V and 5 bases from J; junction bases left unmatched: 6. Per the germline V gene, CDR1 is MDHEN and CDR2 is SYDVKM. The CDR3 region has the DNA TGTGCCAGCAGCCCGGGACAGGGGGCGAAAGATACGCAGTATTTT. Encoded protein: CASSPGQGAKDTQYF.

V and J are TRBV20-1 and TRBJ1-5, with D unclear. Trimming shortened V by 3 bases and J by 0 bases, and 9 bases separated the two germline ends. This CDR3 spans 14 amino acids. Germline CDR1 DFQATT, CDR2 SNEGSKA (reference sequence). CDR3 nucleotide sequence: TGCAGTGCTAGTCAACCCTATAGCAATCAGCCCCAGCATTTT. This encodes CSASQPYSNQPQHF.

The chain combines TRBV14 with TRBJ1-2; D gene uncertain. Trimming stripped 1 base from V and 1 base from J, with 4 bases between. The CDR3 sequence is 13 residues long. Looked up from germline, CDR1 is SGHDN and CDR2 is FVKESK. CDR3: CASSQVYNYGYTF. CDR3 DNA sequence: TGTGCCAGCAGCCAAGTGTATAACTATGGCTACACCTTC. Combining the CDR3 with reference TRBV14 and TRBJ1-2 gives the whole variable domain EAGVTQFPSHSVIEKGQTVTLRCDPISGHDNLYWYRRVMGKEIKFLLHFVKESKQDESGMPNNRFLAERTGGTYSTLKVQPAELEDSGVYFCASSQVYNYGYTFGSGTRLTVV.

This chain uses TRBV11-2 with TRBJ2-3; the D gene is possibly TRBD1 (6 bases). The CDR3 has 15 amino acids. The V and J ends lost 4 bases and 1 base respectively, with 12 bases between them. Germline loops: CDR1 SGHAT, CDR2 FQNNGV. The CDR3 nucleotides read TGTGCCAGCAGCTCACAGGGAGTGGGCACAGATACGCAGTATTTT. Encoded protein: CASSSQGVGTDTQYF.

V gene TRBV6-2 or TRBV6-3 combines with J gene TRBJ2-2, with 7 bases identical to TRBD1. The CDR3 has 15 residues. Germline V gives CDR1 MNHEY, CDR2 SVGEGT. Trimming at V came to 2 bases and at J to 1 base, leaving 1 base not matched to a gene. The CDR3 sequence is CASSYDRENTGELFF. DNA of the CDR3: TGTGCCAGCAGTTACGACAGGGAGAACACCGGGGAGCTGTTTTTT.